A selection of T cell receptor beta chains follows, all from one sample in a study of response to subunit inactivated influenza vaccine. Via MiXCR, TCRdb re-called the RT-PCR reads, giving one row per CDR3 protein. The sample contains around 570,000 distinct CDR3 sequences, around 11% of which appear only once. These data are also associated with another study on T cells expressing NK-cell markers.

Sequencing was performed on PBMCs from blood, taken on the day of vaccination. These TCRs come from a man aged 45-65 years who received an inactivated influenza vaccine. CDR3s include the opening cysteine and the closing phenylalanine or tryptophan. A D gene is named only where the DNA matches it firmly. The size field is filled for only some rows; it gives once, few, many or a size class.

V	D	J	size	DNA	CDR3
TRBV12-3/TRBV12-4	.	TRBJ2-5	few	TGTGCCAGCAGTTTAATGGGGGCATGGGAGACCCAGTACTTC	CASSLMGAWETQYF
TRBV5-1	TRBD1	TRBJ2-2	.	TGCGCCAGCAGCCTGGGACAGGGAAGCGCCGGGGAGCTGTTTTTT	CASSLGQGSAGELFF
TRBV5-1	.	TRBJ1-5	few	TGCGCCAGCAGCGCGGGACCCCTAAGCAATCAGCCCCAGCATTTT	CASSAGPLSNQPQHF
TRBV5-6	TRBD2	TRBJ2-1	.	TGTGCCAGCAGGCTAGCGGGGGTAAACAATGAGCAGTTCTTC	CASRLAGVNNEQFF
TRBV20-1	.	TRBJ2-5	many	TGCACTGCACGCGGCGGTCCTTCAGGGGCCCAGTACTTC	CTARGGPSGAQYF
TRBV9	.	TRBJ2-7	many	TGTGCCAGCAGCGTAGACCCCGGGAGTTCTTACGAGCAGTACTTC	CASSVDPGSSYEQYF
TRBV5-1	.	TRBJ2-7	few	TGCGCCAGCAGCTTGGGGGCAGTCTATTCCTACGAGCAGTACTTC	CASSLGAVYSYEQYF
TRBV5-1	.	TRBJ1-4	many	TGCGCCAGCAGCTACTATGCCGGAACTAATGAAAAACTGTTTTTT	CASSYYAGTNEKLFF
TRBV6-1	.	TRBJ2-5	.	TGTGCCAGCAGGCCCCACCGGATTCAAGAGACCCAGTACTTC	CASRPHRIQETQYF
TRBV5-1	.	TRBJ2-5	few	TGCGCCAGCAGCGCGGGACGCAGCCAAGAGACCCAGTACTTC	CASSAGRSQETQYF
TRBV15	TRBD2	TRBJ2-3	.	TGTGCCACCAGTACTGGACTAGCGAGGGCCTCAGATACGCAGTATTTT	CATSTGLARASDTQYF
TRBV29-1	.	TRBJ2-7	few	TGCAGCGTTGTTTTAGATAGTACCTACGAGCAGTACTTC	CSVVLDSTYEQYF
TRBV5-1	.	TRBJ1-2	.	TGCGCCAGCAGCGGGGAAGCGGGCGGCTATGGCTACACCTTC	CASSGEAGGYGYTF
TRBV12-3/TRBV12-4	TRBD1	TRBJ2-7	.	TGTGCCAGCTCGGGACAGGGGAATACGCAGTACTTC	CASSGQGNTQYF
TRBV5-6	.	TRBJ2-7	.	TGTGCCAGCAGCCTTCCTACTTCTTACGAGCAGTACTTC	CASSLPTSYEQYF
TRBV7-2	.	TRBJ2-1	many	TGTGCCAGCAGCTTAGTGCGTTACAATGAGCAGTTCTTC	CASSLVRYNEQFF
TRBV20-1	.	TRBJ2-7	few	TGCAGTGCAACCAACCTTTACAGGGTTCCCCTGAACTACGAGCAGTACTTC	CSATNLYRVPLNYEQYF
TRBV20-1	TRBD2	TRBJ2-1	.	TGCAGTGCTAGAGATTCGAGCGGGGGGGCCGCCTACAATGAGCAGTTCTTC	CSARDSSGGAAYNEQFF
TRBV11-2	.	TRBJ1-4	few	TGTGCCAGCAGTCGGGAAATCCAGACTAATGAAAAACTGTTTTTT	CASSREIQTNEKLFF
TRBV20-1	.	TRBJ2-3	.	TGCAGTGCTAGAGATCTGCGGTTGGGGGTTTTCGGTGATACGCAGTATTTT	CSARDLRLGVFGDTQYF
TRBV6-5	TRBD2	TRBJ2-3	many	TGTGCCAGCAGTTATCGTAAATATAGCGGGGGGGCCGGTACGCAGTATTTT	CASSYRKYSGGAGTQYF
TRBV20-1	.	TRBJ1-1	.	TGCAGTGCTCATTTTGGGGGGGCTGACACTGAAGCTTTCTTT	CSAHFGGADTEAFF
TRBV24-1	.	TRBJ2-7	.	TGTGCCACCAGTGATTTGGGGGACGAGCAGTACTTC	CATSDLGDEQYF
TRBV28	TRBD1	TRBJ2-7	few	TGTGCCAGCAGACAAACAGGGGGCTATGCCGAGCAGTACTTC	CASRQTGGYAEQYF
TRBV7-8	.	TRBJ2-7	.	TGTGCCAGCAGCCAATCACGGGCCGGAATCACCTACGAGCAGTACTTC	CASSQSRAGITYEQYF
TRBV12-3/TRBV12-4	.	TRBJ1-1	many	TGTGCCAGCAGTTTATATTCCAGCACTGAAGCTTTCTTT	CASSLYSSTEAFF
TRBV5-1	TRBD2	TRBJ2-1	few	TGCGCCAGCAGCTTCCTAGCGGGCGCTGATGAGCAGTTCTTC	CASSFLAGADEQFF
TRBV6-2/TRBV6-3	.	TRBJ2-7	many	TGTGCCAGCAGTTACTACTCCTACGAGCAGTACTTC	CASSYYSYEQYF